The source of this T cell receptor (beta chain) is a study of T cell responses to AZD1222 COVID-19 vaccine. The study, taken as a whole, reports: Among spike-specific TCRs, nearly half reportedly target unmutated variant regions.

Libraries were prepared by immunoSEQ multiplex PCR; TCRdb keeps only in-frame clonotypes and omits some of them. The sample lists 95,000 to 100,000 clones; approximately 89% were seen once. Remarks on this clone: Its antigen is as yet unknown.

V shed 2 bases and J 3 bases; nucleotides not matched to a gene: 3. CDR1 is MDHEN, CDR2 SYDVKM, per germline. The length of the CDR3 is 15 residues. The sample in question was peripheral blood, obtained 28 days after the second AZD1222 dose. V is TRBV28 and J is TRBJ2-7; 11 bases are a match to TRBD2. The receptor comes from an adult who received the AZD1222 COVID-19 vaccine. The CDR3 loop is CASSLPGTSGYEQYF. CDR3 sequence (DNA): TGTGCCAGCAGTTTACCCGGGACTAGCGGCTACGAGCAGTACTTC.